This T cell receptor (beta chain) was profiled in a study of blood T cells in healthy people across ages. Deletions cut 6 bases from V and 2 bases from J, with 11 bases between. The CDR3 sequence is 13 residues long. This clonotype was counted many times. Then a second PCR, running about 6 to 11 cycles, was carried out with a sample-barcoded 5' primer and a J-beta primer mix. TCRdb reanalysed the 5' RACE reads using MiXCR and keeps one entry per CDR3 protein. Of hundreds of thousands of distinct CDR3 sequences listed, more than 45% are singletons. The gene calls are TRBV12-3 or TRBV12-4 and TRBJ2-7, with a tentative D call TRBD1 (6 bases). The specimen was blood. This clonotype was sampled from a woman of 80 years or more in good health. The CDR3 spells CASSRGMAYEQYF. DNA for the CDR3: TGTGCCAGCAGCAGGGGAATGGCCTACGAGCAGTACTTC.